These T cell receptor beta chains were read from a single sample in a study of graft-versus-host responses after intestinal transplantation. These receptors lack a known antigen. Produced via immunoSEQ multiplex PCR; TCRdb's table is partial and in-frame only. Of 35,000 to 50,000 clones in the sample, about 93% were seen once. The sequenced sample was unstimulated CD8+ T cells sorted from spleen or lymph node cells, obtained before transplant. These receptors all come from a human donor who was the organ donor for an intestinal transplant. Each CDR3 is given with its conserved first and last residue. A D gene is named only where the DNA matches it firmly. Some rows mark clone size as missing; the rest say once, few, many or name a class of expanded clone.

V gene	J gene	D gene	clone size	CDR3 DNA	CDR3 protein
TRBV28	TRBJ1-1	TRBD1	NA	TGTGCCAGCAGTTTCAGGGGGGCAACTGAAGCTTTCTTT	CASSFRGATEAFF
TRBV11-2	TRBJ2-3	NA	NA	TGTGCCAGCAGCTTATGGTTAGCTGCAGATACGCAGTATTTT	CASSLWLAADTQYF
TRBV5-1	TRBJ2-5	NA	NA	TGCGCCAGCAGCTTGGTACAGGAGGTGGACCAAGAGACCCAGTACTTC	CASSLVQEVDQETQYF
TRBV16	TRBJ2-5	TRBD1	once	TGTGCCAGCAGCCGCCGGACAGGGGGCAGGGAGACCCAGTACTTC	CASSRRTGGRETQYF
TRBV7-9	TRBJ2-1	TRBD2	once	TGTGCCAGCAGCATTAGCGGGAGTGAGCAGTTCTTC	CASSISGSEQFF
TRBV6-1	TRBJ2-1	TRBD2	NA	TGTGCCAGCAGTGAAATTGCCCTAGCGGGACCTTTTTCGAATGAGCAGTTCTTC	CASSEIALAGPFSNEQFF
TRBV28	TRBJ2-7	NA	NA	TGTGCCAGCAGCTTGGGGCGGGGTAGACCGATTGGGGTCGAGCAGTACTTC	CASSLGRGRPIGVEQYF
TRBV7-2	TRBJ1-5	NA	few	TGTGCCAGCAGCGACCCAGGGAGGGTTCAGCCCCAGCATTTT	CASSDPGRVQPQHF
TRBV7-6	TRBJ2-1	NA	once	TGTGCCAGCAGCCCCCACCGAGCCCGCAATGAGCAGTTCTTC	CASSPHRARNEQFF
TRBV2	TRBJ1-6	NA	NA	TGTGCCAGCAGTGAAGGGGGGGCGTGGAATTCACCCCTCCACTTT	CASSEGGAWNSPLHF
TRBV30	TRBJ2-7	NA	NA	TGTGCCTTGGCAGCTAACTACGAGCAGTACTTC	CALAANYEQYF
TRBV5-1	TRBJ2-1	NA	few	TGCGCCAGCAGCTTTCCCCCCCCGAGGCGGCCGAACAACAATGAGCAGTTCTTC	CASSFPPPRRPNNNEQFF
TRBV7-8	TRBJ2-1	TRBD2	NA	TGTGCCAGCAGCCTTAGCGGGAGGGCGGGCAATGAGCAGTTCTTC	CASSLSGRAGNEQFF
TRBV7-9	TRBJ1-1	NA	NA	TGTGCCAGCAGCCGAACAGGGTTTGCTGAAGCTTTCTTT	CASSRTGFAEAFF
TRBV5-4	TRBJ2-7	NA	NA	TGTGCCAGCAGCTTAGGTGGCGAGCAGTACTTC	CASSLGGEQYF
TRBV28	TRBJ2-7	NA	NA	TGTGCCAGCAGTCTGGGCCCGCTCCCCTACGAGCAGTACTTC	CASSLGPLPYEQYF
TRBV28	TRBJ2-7	NA	NA	TGTGCCAGCAGTTTGTTGGAAAGGACCGAGCAGTACTTC	CASSLLERTEQYF
TRBV28	TRBJ1-1	TRBD1	NA	TGTGCCAGCAGGACGGCACAGGGGCTTAACACTGAAGCTTTCTTT	CASRTAQGLNTEAFF
TRBV28	TRBJ1-4	NA	NA	TGTGCCAGCAGTTTCTTCGGGGGCTCAGGTGAAAAACTGTTTTTT	CASSFFGGSGEKLFF
TRBV7-9	TRBJ2-7	TRBD1	NA	TGTGCCAGCAGCTTATATGGGACAGGACTTAACTCCTACGAGCAGTACTTC	CASSLYGTGLNSYEQYF
TRBV14	TRBJ2-7	TRBD2	NA	TGTGCCAGCAGCCAAGATGTCTGGCTAGCGGGAGAGGGCGAGCAGTACTTC	CASSQDVWLAGEGEQYF
TRBV29-1	TRBJ1-1	NA	NA	TGCAGCGTTGCGGTGAACACTGAAGCTTTCTTT	CSVAVNTEAFF
TRBV19	TRBJ2-7	TRBD2	few	TGTGCCAGTAACAGGGGACTAGCGAGCTCCTACGAGCAGTACTTC	CASNRGLASSYEQYF
TRBV5-1	TRBJ2-1	NA	NA	TGCGCCAGCAGCTTGATGCCCACAAATACGGACTCCCTTAGGTACAATGAGCAGTTCTTC	CASSLMPTNTDSLRYNEQFF
TRBV4-1	TRBJ2-7	TRBD2	once	TGCGCCAGCAGCCAAGTAGCGGGAGTTGGCGTGGAGTACTTC	CASSQVAGVGVEYF
TRBV7-8	TRBJ2-7	NA	once	TGTGCCAGCAGCGCACAGGTCTCCTACGAGCAGTACTTC	CASSAQVSYEQYF
TRBV5-6	TRBJ2-7	NA	NA	TGTGCCAGCAGCTTAGTTAACCCCTACGAGCAGTACTTC	CASSLVNPYEQYF
TRBV4-3	TRBJ1-2	TRBD1	NA	TGCGCCAGCAGCCCGGACAGGGGGGCCAATGGCTACACCTTC	CASSPDRGANGYTF
TRBV15	TRBJ2-7	NA	NA	TGTGCCACCAGCAGAGAGCGGGGGCGGGGGCGCTTCGAGCAGTACTTC	CATSRERGRGRFEQYF
TRBV5-1	TRBJ2-7	NA	NA	TGCGCCAGCAGCTTCGCCGGGACTCCAACCTACGAGCAGTACTTC	CASSFAGTPTYEQYF
TRBV28	TRBJ2-1	TRBD2	NA	TGTGCCAGCAGTTTTGAAGCAGCGGGAGTGCGGAATGAGCAGTTCTTC	CASSFEAAGVRNEQFF
TRBV6-1	TRBJ2-7	TRBD2	NA	TGTGCCAGCAAGCCTGCTAGCGGGGCCTCCTACGAGCAGTACTTC	CASKPASGASYEQYF
TRBV15	TRBJ2-3	NA	once	TGTGCCACCAGCAGGGAGCGGAGCACAGATGCGCAGTATTTT	CATSRERSTDAQYF
TRBV28	TRBJ2-7	NA	NA	TGTGCCAGCAGTAAATTTGGGAGCTCCTACGAGCAGTACTTC	CASSKFGSSYEQYF
TRBV7-9	TRBJ2-1	NA	once	TGTGCCAGCAGCCCGATGGGGAATGAGCAGTTCTTC	CASSPMGNEQFF
TRBV7-7	TRBJ2-7	TRBD2	once	TGTGCCAGCAGCTGGACTAGCGGGAGCGAGCAGTACTTC	CASSWTSGSEQYF
TRBV19	TRBJ1-1	NA	few	TGTGCCAGTAGTATCGACATGAACACTGAAGCTTTCTTT	CASSIDMNTEAFF
TRBV27	TRBJ2-1	TRBD2	once	TGTGCCAGCAAAACCCTACTGCTAGCGGGAGGGTCCGGCTCCTACAATGGGCAGTTCTTC	CASKTLLLAGGSGSYNGQFF
TRBV9	TRBJ2-7	TRBD2	NA	TGTGCCAGCAGCGCAGAACCTAGCGGGCGCTACGAGCAGTACTTC	CASSAEPSGRYEQYF
TRBV6-6	TRBJ2-7	TRBD1	once	TGTGCCAGCAGTTACTGGGGGACAGGGAACGAGCAGTACTTC	CASSYWGTGNEQYF
TRBV14	TRBJ2-1	TRBD1	NA	TGTGCCAGCAGCCAAGACGACAGGGGGGCCGATGAGCAGTTCTTC	CASSQDDRGADEQFF
TRBV7-8	TRBJ2-3	TRBD2	NA	TGTGCCAGCAGCTTAGGTAGCGGGAGGCCCACAGATACGCAGTATTTT	CASSLGSGRPTDTQYF
TRBV6-6	TRBJ2-3	NA	NA	TGTGCCAGCAGTTTCGGGTTCACAGATACGCAGTATTTT	CASSFGFTDTQYF
TRBV4-1	TRBJ2-6	TRBD2	NA	TGCGCCAGCAGCCAAGGGGGAGGGGCTGGGGCCAACGTCCTGACTTTC	CASSQGGGAGANVLTF
TRBV4-1	TRBJ2-7	NA	NA	TGCGCCAGCAGCCAAGAGACCACAAGGAGGAGCTCCTACGAGCAGTACTTC	CASSQETTRRSSYEQYF
TRBV7-4	TRBJ1-2	TRBD1	NA	TGTGCCAGCAGCCCGGGACAGGGACCTCGGGGCTACACCTTC	CASSPGQGPRGYTF